Each of the 10 T cell receptor beta chains below was sequenced from the same sample in a study of blood T cells in healthy people across ages. Next came a second PCR, run for roughly 7 to 12 cycles, which used a sample-barcoded 5' primer along with a J-beta primer mix. TCRdb reanalysed the 5' RACE reads using MiXCR and keeps one entry per CDR3 protein. This table holds 630,000 or so distinct CDR3 sequences, approximately 30% found once. The sample comprised blood. These receptor sequences come from a woman older than 75 in good health.

This clonotype was found many times. V is TRBV6-1 and J is TRBJ2-7, with 9 bases fitting TRBD2. The trim removed 6 bases at V and 1 base at J, leaving 13 bases unmatched. CDR1 is MNHNS and CDR2 is SASEGT in the germline V gene. This CDR3 region has 17 residues. Here the CDR3 reads CASSASAGGGLSYEQYF. DNA for the CDR3: TGTGCCAGCAGCGCGAGCGCGGGAGGGGGCTTATCCTACGAGCAGTACTTC.

This clonotype was observed a handful of times. An end of the junction does not agree with germline; a read error may underlie this. CDR3 nucleotides: TGTGCCGGCAGTGAGTACAGGGGTGAGGCCAAAAACATTCAGTACTTC. This encodes CAGSEYRGEAKNIQYF. V is TRBV25-1 and J is TRBJ2-4, with 7 bases aligning to TRBD1. The CDR3 contains 16 residues. Germline V gene sequence: CDR1 MGHDK, CDR2 SYGVNS.

This chain connects TRBV20-1 to TRBJ2-7, with 11 nucleotides matching TRBD2. Germline V CDR1 and CDR2: DFQATT, SNEGSKA (reference sequence). J was trimmed by 4 bases and V by 5 bases; bases with no gene match: 7. This CDR3 comprises 14 residues. The DNA for the CDR3 is TGCAGTGCTCCCAGACTAGCGGGGTCTTACGAGCAGTACTTC. Translating gives CSAPRLAGSYEQYF.

This clonotype came up many times. The CDR3 DNA reads as TGTGCCTGGAGGCAGGGGTCTAGCGGGGCCTACGAGCAGTACTTC. It translates to CAWRQGSSGAYEQYF. The gene calls are TRBV30 and TRBJ2-7; 9 bases agree with TRBD2. In germline, CDR1 is GTSNPN, CDR2 SVGIG (reference sequence). The length of the CDR3 is 15 residues. V shed 3 bases and J 2 bases; nucleotides not matched to a gene: 8.

This clonotype was picked up a small number of times. A clone one base away is much larger, so this may be a read error. The V call is TRBV10-3, the J call TRBJ1-3; no reliable D call. V shed 10 bases and J shed 1 base, with 11 bases lying between them. The CDR3 spans 13 residues. Germline CDR1 is ENHRY and CDR2 is SYGVKD. The chain's CDR3 is CATWSASGNTIYF. The CDR3 DNA sequence: TGTGCCACTTGGAGCGCTTCTGGAAACACCATATATTTT.

This clonotype appeared a few times. One end of the junction does not line up with germline, which may come from a read error. The chain employs TRBV5-1 and TRBJ1-4; D is perhaps TRBD1 (5 bases). The CDR3 extends over 16 amino acids. CDR1 and CDR2 (germline): SGHRS, YFSETQ. Here the CDR3 DNA reads TGCGCCGGCAGCTCAGGGAGGACAACTTCTAATGAAAAACTGTTTTTT. Translated: CAGSSGRTTSNEKLFF. Using reference TRBV5-1 and TRBJ1-4 for the parts outside the CDR3, the full variable domain is KAGVTQTPRYLIKTRGQQVTLSCSPISGHRSVSWYQQTPGQGLQFLFEYFSETQRNKGNFPGRFSGRQFSNSRSEMNVSTLELGDSALYLCAGSSGRTTSNEKLFFGSGTQLSVL.

The J gene is TRBJ2-1, the V gene TRBV6-1; TRBD1 might be the D (6 bases). The DNA end lines up better with TRBJ2-7; the J call may be wrong. The V gene's germline CDR1 is MNHNS and CDR2 SASEGT. The CDR3 sequence is 14 residues long. The CDR3 DNA reads as TGTGCCAGCAAAATCGGACAGTCCTACAATGAGCAGTACTTC. This gives the protein CASKIGQSYNEQYF.

This rearrangement joins TRBV7-2 to TRBJ2-4; TRBD2 matches at 7 bases. The DNA end lines up better with TRBJ2-7; the J call may be wrong. The CDR3 consists of 17 residues. Germline V gene lookup returns CDR1 SGHTA and CDR2 FQGNSA. The CDR3 region is CASSSNAFGGGSYEQYF. DNA of the CDR3: TGTGCCAGCAGCTCGAACGCATTTGGCGGGGGCTCCTACGAGCAGTACTTC.

The chain recombines TRBV6-5 with TRBJ1-6; maybe TRBD1 (5 bases). Germline V lookup: CDR1 MNHEY, CDR2 SVGAGI. This CDR3 spans 15 amino acids. V dropped 10 bases and J dropped 0 bases, with 13 bases sitting between them. CDR3 sequence: CANSDSSSYNSPLHF. In DNA, the CDR3 is TGTGCCAACTCAGACAGTAGCTCCTATAATTCACCCCTCCACTTT.

Concerning this clonotype itself: The junction does not match germline at one end; this may be a read error. This sequence joins TRBV6-5 and TRBJ1-2, with TRBD1 matching over 9 bases. This CDR3 spans 16 amino acids. The germline V gene has CDR1 MNHEY and CDR2 SVGAGI. This chain's CDR3 is CAGSYFPGQGGGGYTF. In DNA form, the CDR3 reads TGTGCCGGCAGTTATTTCCCGGGACAGGGAGGGGGCGGCTACACCTTC.